Listed below are T cell receptor beta chains from one sample, sequenced in a study of PD-L1 blockade in urothelial cancer. Data came from immunoSEQ multiplex PCR; TCRdb stores just in-frame clones and leaves some out. The sample records about 43,000 clones, roughly 91% being singletons. Sequenced here: PBMCs, sampled around atezolizumab (anti-PD-L1) treatment. The receptors were sampled from a woman aged 55-69 years with urothelial cancer. Both conserved end residues are part of each CDR3. The D gene is left open where the match is weak. Clone size is shown for a subset of rows, as once, few, many or a class of expanded clone.

V gene	clone size	J gene	D gene	CDR3 protein	CDR3 DNA
TRBV9	-	TRBJ1-5	-	CASSPNEGEPQHF	TGTGCCAGCAGCCCCAATGAGGGTGAGCCCCAGCATTTT
TRBV6-6	-	TRBJ2-1	-	CASSFTPLGSYNEQFF	TGTGCCAGCAGTTTCACCCCCCTAGGCTCCTACAATGAGCAGTTCTTC
TRBV2	once	TRBJ2-3	-	CASSVSGGDTQYF	TGTGCCAGCAGTGTCAGTGGGGGCGATACGCAGTATTTT
TRBV7-9	-	TRBJ1-2	-	CASSLLSEGGYTF	TGTGCCAGCAGCTTACTTAGTGAGGGTGGCTACACCTTC
TRBV5-1	-	TRBJ1-1	-	CASSPGFKNTEAFF	TGCGCCAGCAGCCCGGGATTCAAGAACACTGAAGCTTTCTTT
TRBV6-6	-	TRBJ2-7	TRBD1	CASSLQGQGAFHEQYF	TGTGCCAGCAGCCTGCAAGGACAGGGGGCTTTCCACGAGCAGTACTTC
TRBV9	-	TRBJ2-7	-	CASSAGNEQYF	TGTGCCAGCAGCGCAGGAAACGAGCAGTACTTC
TRBV23-1	-	TRBJ2-6	TRBD1	CASSRDSSSGANVLTF	TGCGCCAGCAGTCGGGACAGCTCCTCTGGGGCCAACGTCCTGACTTTC
TRBV2	once	TRBJ1-2	-	CASNGQPDYGYTF	TGTGCCAGCAACGGACAGCCCGACTATGGCTACACCTTC
TRBV27	-	TRBJ2-2	-	CASSLLSSAGELFF	TGTGCCAGCAGTTTGTTGTCTAGCGCCGGGGAGCTGTTTTTT
TRBV7-2	-	TRBJ1-5	TRBD1	CASSLVDRGQPQHF	TGTGCCAGCAGCTTAGTTGACAGGGGTCAGCCCCAGCATTTT
TRBV28	once	TRBJ2-7	-	CASSFSSAYEQYF	TGTGCCAGCTCCTTCTCCTCCGCCTACGAGCAGTACTTC
TRBV4-1	-	TRBJ2-7	-	CASSLEERAIRRNYEQYF	TGCGCCAGCAGCCTCGAGGAGCGGGCTATTCGGCGTAATTACGAGCAGTACTTC
TRBV11-2	-	TRBJ2-7	TRBD1	CASNDRGYEQYF	TGTGCCAGCAACGACAGGGGCTACGAGCAGTACTTC
TRBV5-1	-	TRBJ2-5	TRBD1	CASSPGQGEETQYF	TGCGCCAGCAGCCCGGGACAGGGTGAGGAGACCCAGTACTTC
TRBV18	-	TRBJ1-1	-	CASSPRGVGAFF	TGTGCCAGCTCACCACGAGGTGTTGGAGCTTTCTTT
TRBV29-1	-	TRBJ2-3	TRBD1	CSPYRGVTDTQYF	TGCAGCCCTTACAGGGGGGTAACAGATACGCAGTATTTT
TRBV5-1	once	TRBJ1-5	-	CASSLPSGAQPQHF	TGCGCCAGCAGCTTACCGTCAGGGGCTCAGCCCCAGCATTTT
TRBV2	-	TRBJ2-2	-	CASSSDRVSIIGELFF	TGTGCCAGCAGTTCCGACCGGGTATCGATAATCGGGGAGCTGTTTTTT
TRBV4-3	once	TRBJ2-1	-	CASSQDPGMGNEQFF	TGCGCCAGCAGCCAAGATCCGGGGATGGGCAATGAGCAGTTCTTC
TRBV9	-	TRBJ2-5	TRBD1	CASGTGAGETQYF	TGTGCCAGCGGGACAGGGGCGGGAGAGACCCAGTACTTC
TRBV28	-	TRBJ2-3	TRBD1	CASSLISGTGNTQYF	TGTGCCAGCAGTTTAATCTCCGGGACAGGGAATACGCAGTATTTT
TRBV25-1	-	TRBJ1-6	TRBD1	CASRGTGGNSPLHF	TGTGCCAGCAGGGGGACAGGGGGAAATTCACCCCTCCACTTT
TRBV28	-	TRBJ1-1	-	CASSSPLGRAFF	TGTGCCAGCAGTTCCCCCCTCGGGAGGGCTTTCTTT
TRBV29-1	few	TRBJ2-3	TRBD2	CSQRLAPTDTQYF	TGCAGCCAAAGACTAGCGCCCACAGATACGCAGTATTTT
TRBV7-2	-	TRBJ2-1	TRBD2	CASSSGTSIYEQFF	TGTGCCAGCAGCTCCGGGACTAGCATCTATGAGCAGTTCTTC
TRBV15	few	TRBJ2-7	-	CATSNTTGRLIYEQYF	TGTGCCACCAGCAACACCACGGGTCGACTTATCTACGAGCAGTACTTC
TRBV10-3	-	TRBJ2-7	TRBD1	CAISDFRTGTTSYEQYF	TGTGCCATCAGTGATTTCCGGACAGGGACCACCTCCTACGAGCAGTACTTC
TRBV9	-	TRBJ1-3	-	CASSVDRAGNTIYF	TGTGCCAGCAGCGTAGACAGGGCTGGAAACACCATATATTTT
TRBV7-9	-	TRBJ2-7	TRBD2	CASGTRAGESSYEQYF	TGTGCCAGCGGCACGCGAGCGGGAGAAAGCTCCTACGAGCAGTACTTC
TRBV6-6	-	TRBJ1-2	-	CASREFSSYGYTF	TGTGCCAGCAGGGAGTTCTCTAGCTATGGCTACACCTTC
TRBV6-4	-	TRBJ2-1	-	CASSSQGRTEQFF	TGTGCCAGCAGTTCACAGGGCAGGACCGAGCAGTTCTTC